This TCR beta chain emerged from a study of response to subunit inactivated influenza vaccine. General observations from the study: With each seasonal influenza vaccination, the authors suggested, few new T cells are recruited.

Germline V gene sequence: CDR1 SGHRS, CDR2 YFSETQ. Trimming took off 5 bases at V and 5 bases at J, with 16 bases between the two ends. The CDR3 loop spans 14 amino acids. As regards this clonotype: Its antigen is undetermined.

TCRdb re-called the RT-PCR reads through MiXCR, storing one row per CDR3 protein. This sample has fewer than 650,000 distinct CDR3 sequences; under 15% occur once, and the top ten carry roughly 13%. Source: PBMCs from blood, taken 40 to 50 days after vaccination. The chain uses TRBV5-1 and TRBJ2-5; TRBD1 is a possible D gene (6 bases). This receptor was obtained from a man in his forties or fifties who received an inactivated influenza vaccine. The CDR3 spells CASRITGSGETQYF. DNA for the CDR3: TGCGCCAGCAGGATTACAGGGTCTGGCGAGACCCAGTACTTC.